The 21 T cell receptor beta chains in this list originate from one sample, sequenced in a study of T cells in localized non-small cell lung cancer. Clones were sequenced by immunoSEQ multiplex PCR, and TCRdb holds only the in-frame ones, with some missing. The sample yields tens of thousands of clones, over 80% seen once. The sequenced sample was peripheral blood, obtained before any cancer treatment. Source of these receptors: a female donor aged 60 or older with stage I lung adenocarcinoma.

The J gene is TRBJ1-4, the V gene TRBV9, with D unresolved. V was pared by 0 bases and J by 8 bases, with 14 bases between. Germline V lookup: CDR1 SGDLS, CDR2 YYNGEE. The CDR3 covers 15 residues. CDR3 sequence reads: CASSVEGTGSEKLFF. CDR3 sequence (DNA): TGTGCCAGCAGCGTAGAAGGAACGGGTTCAGAAAAACTGTTTTTT.

The chain couples TRBV7-9 to TRBJ2-1; the D is unclear. CDR1 is SEHNR, CDR2 FQNEAQ, per germline (reference sequence). The CDR3 sequence is 12 residues long. V gave up 8 bases and J gave up 1 base, with 6 bases separating them. The CDR3 is CASSRSYNEQFF. For the CDR3, the DNA is TGTGCCAGCTCGAGGTCCTACAATGAGCAGTTCTTC.

This clone came up once. The chain joins TRBV2 to TRBJ1-1; the D is unclear. CDR1 and CDR2 (germline): SNHLY, FYNNEI. The CDR3 is 15 residues long. V lost 4 bases and J 0 bases, leaving 12 bases between the germline ends. The CDR3 protein is CASSADGGLNTEAFF. The CDR3 DNA sequence: TGTGCCAGCAGTGCCGACGGTGGACTGAACACTGAAGCTTTCTTT.

The chain recombines TRBV30 with TRBJ1-4, with D perhaps matching TRBD1 (6 bases). Trimming took 5 bases from V and 0 from J, leaving 13 bases between them. The CDR3 runs to 15 residues. Germline assignment: CDR1 GTSNPN and CDR2 SVGIG (reference sequence). The CDR3 DNA is TGTGCCTGGGGGGGACAAGGGACAACTAATGAAAAACTGTTTTTT. This translates into CAWGGQGTTNEKLFF.

This chain uses TRBV12-5 with TRBJ1-3; D possibly corresponds to TRBD1 (6 bases). This CDR3 comprises 17 residues. The germline gives CDR1 LGHNT, CDR2 FRNRAP. Trimming stripped 6 bases from V and 0 bases from J, with 18 bases between. As DNA, the CDR3 is TGTGCTAGTGGCCCAACCCCCCCCAGGGGCTCTGGAAACACCATATATTTT. Translated, it gives CASGPTPPRGSGNTIYF.

The V and J genes are TRBV2 and TRBJ1-3, with unresolved D. Germline values: CDR1 SNHLY, CDR2 FYNNEI. The germline V and J ends were trimmed by 4 bases and 0 bases, with 7 bases remaining between them. The CDR3 extends over 14 amino acids. The CDR3 here is CASSAALSGNTIYF. Here the CDR3 DNA reads TGTGCCAGCAGTGCCGCACTCTCTGGAAACACCATATATTTT.

This chain joins TRBV5-1 and TRBJ2-5; 8 bases match TRBD1. The ends lost 5 bases at V and 5 bases at J; junction bases unmatched: 11. The germline V gene has CDR1 SGHRS and CDR2 YFSETQ. The CDR3 has 15 residues. CDR3 DNA: TGCGCCAGCAGTGCTGTCGACAGGGGTGTCGAGACCCAGTACTTC. Its translation is CASSAVDRGVETQYF.

J is TRBJ2-3 and V is TRBV11-2, with D perhaps TRBD1 or TRBD2 (5 bases each). Trimming cost V 5 bases and J 6 bases, with 9 bases left between them. Germline V CDR1 and CDR2: SGHAT, FQNNGV. There are 12 residues in the CDR3. CDR3 coding DNA: TGTGCCAGCAGCCGATGGGGGGATACGCAGTATTTT. It encodes CASSRWGDTQYF.

The chain recombines TRBV6-5 with TRBJ1-3, with no clear D. Germline values: CDR1 MNHEY, CDR2 SVGAGI. V lost 7 bases, J lost 0 bases, and 7 bases lay in between. CDR3 size: 13 residues. In DNA form, the CDR3 reads TGTGCCAGCAAACCCTCCTCTGGAAACACCATATATTTT. Protein sequence: CASKPSSGNTIYF.

CDR3 DNA sequence: TGTGCCAGCAGCTTGACAGGGAGTAGGTACGAGCAGTACTTC. This translates into CASSLTGSRYEQYF. The chain couples TRBV7-8 to TRBJ2-7, with 7 bases fitting TRBD1. This CDR3 region has 14 residues. The germline CDR1 and CDR2 sequences are SGHVS and FQNEAQ. V trimming: 3 bases; J trimming: 4 bases; junction bases outside the gene matches: 6.

This clone was seen just once. CDR3 sequence reads: CASSWGTVLDTQYF. The DNA for the CDR3 is TGTGCCAGCAGCTGGGGGACAGTCTTGGATACGCAGTATTTT. V usage is TRBV7-9 and J usage is TRBJ2-3; 7 bases match TRBD1. Looked up from germline, CDR1 is SEHNR and CDR2 is FQNEAQ (reference sequence). V dropped 4 bases and J dropped 6; count of bases not matched to a gene: 7. This CDR3 has 14 residues.

This clone was picked up one time. J is TRBJ1-1 and V is TRBV5-5; D not resolved. Per the germline V gene, CDR1 is SGHKS and CDR2 is YYEKEE (reference sequence). Trimming took 1 base from V and 1 from J, leaving 2 bases between them. CDR3 size: 12 residues. CDR3: CASSLWNTEAFF. The CDR3 nucleotides read TGTGCCAGCAGCTTGTGGAACACTGAAGCTTTCTTT.

CDR3 sequence reads: CASSQERTGNEKLFF. As DNA, the CDR3 is TGCGCCAGCAGCCAAGAGAGGACAGGGAATGAAAAACTGTTTTTT. This chain uses TRBV4-3 with TRBJ1-4; TRBD1 matches at 8 bases. Germline lookup yields CDR1 LGHNA and CDR2 YSLEER. J gave up 5 bases and V 0 bases, and 2 bases lay outside the gene matches. The CDR3 extends over 15 amino acids.

The chain links TRBV5-1 to TRBJ1-1; a weak D match, TRBD1 (6 bases). This CDR3 has 17 amino acids. Deletions cut 1 base from V and 4 bases from J, with 20 bases between. Germline V gives CDR1 SGHRS, CDR2 YFSETQ. CDR3 amino acids: CASSLRQGLSSVTEAFF. The CDR3 DNA reads as TGCGCCAGCAGCTTGCGGCAGGGGCTGTCGTCAGTCACTGAAGCTTTCTTT.

The chain is built from TRBV7-2 and TRBJ2-3; the match to TRBD2 covers 16 bases. This CDR3 has 19 amino acids. V dropped 4 bases and J dropped 3; count of bases not matched to a gene: 10. In germline, CDR1 is SGHTA, CDR2 FQGNSA. The CDR3 here is CASSYRGTSGGAKTDTQYF. In DNA, the CDR3 is TGTGCCAGCAGCTACCGCGGGACTAGCGGGGGGGCCAAGACAGATACGCAGTATTTT.

V and J are TRBV19 and TRBJ1-4; D uncertain. There are 13 residues in the CDR3. Germline CDR1 is LNHDA and CDR2 is SQIVND (reference sequence). Between the trimmed V and J ends, which lost 8 bases and 8 bases, there was a span of 15 bases. CDR3 in DNA: TGTGCCAGTCCCTCCCGCCGGGAGGAAAAACTGTTTTTT. This codes for CASPSRREEKLFF.

The chain employs TRBV11-2 and TRBJ1-6, with 9 bases lining up with TRBD1. This CDR3 comprises 16 residues. The germline V gene encodes CDR1 SGHAT and CDR2 FQNNGV. V shed 6 bases and J 5 bases; nucleotides not matched to a gene: 8. CDR3 region: CASRSPGTGNNSPLHF. The CDR3 region has the DNA TGTGCCAGCAGATCCCCCGGGACAGGGAATAATTCACCCCTCCACTTT. Together with reference TRBV11-2 and TRBJ1-6, the CDR3 gives the full variable domain: EAGVAQSPRYKIIEKRQSVAFWCNPISGHATLYWYQQILGQGPKLLIQFQNNGVVDDSQLPKDRFSAERLKGVDSTLKIQPAKLEDSAVYLCASRSPGTGNNSPLHFGNGTRLTVT.

The V call is TRBV11-2, the J call TRBJ2-6; 7 bases are shared with TRBD1. CDR3 length: 17 residues. J gave up 4 bases and V 7 bases, and 13 bases lay outside the gene matches. Per the germline V gene, CDR1 is SGHAT and CDR2 is FQNNGV. The CDR3: CASIGFTGVSGANVLTF. The CDR3 nucleotides are TGTGCCAGCATCGGGTTCACAGGGGTATCAGGGGCCAACGTCCTGACTTTC.

J is TRBJ2-5 and V is TRBV7-3; a possible D gene is TRBD1 (6 bases). Germline V gene lookup returns CDR1 SGHTA and CDR2 FQGTGA. Trimming pared 5 bases from V and 3 bases from J, leaving 13 bases between. The length of the CDR3 is 14 residues. The CDR3 is CASSQSAGEETQYF. CDR3 sequence (DNA): TGTGCCAGCAGCCAATCCGCAGGGGAAGAGACCCAGTACTTC.

The chain combines TRBV6-1 with TRBJ1-4; TRBD1 matches at 8 bases. The V and J ends lost 3 bases and 0 bases, in that order; junction bases with no gene match: 6. Germline V CDR1 and CDR2: MNHNS, SASEGT. This CDR3 is 17 amino acids long. This chain's CDR3 is CASSDGQGWATNEKLFF. The CDR3 DNA is TGTGCCAGCAGTGATGGACAGGGTTGGGCAACTAATGAAAAACTGTTTTTT.

The genes are TRBV7-2 and TRBJ1-5; TRBD1 is a possible D gene (6 bases). V was shortened by 1 base and J by 6 bases, with 10 bases between the two germline ends. The CDR3 is 14 residues long. CDR1 SGHTA and CDR2 FQGNSA come from the germline V gene. As DNA, the CDR3 is TGTGCCAGCAGCTTAGTGGGGGCGGTTCAGCCCCAGCATTTT. It is translated as CASSLVGAVQPQHF.